The 25 T cell receptor beta chains below were found in one sample sequenced in a study of somatic mutations in cytotoxic T cells in rheumatoid arthritis. TCRdb's copy holds only in-frame clones and misses some; the assay was immunoSEQ multiplex PCR. The sample has 20,000 to 25,000 clones; roughly 80% are singletons. The specimen was CD8+ T cells sorted from blood. The receptors here all came from an adult with rheumatoid arthritis.

This clone was counted only a few times. This chain links TRBV27 with TRBJ1-5; D is undetermined. V was trimmed by 7 bases and J by 0 bases, leaving 19 bases between them. The CDR3 consists of 17 residues. Germline CDR1 is MNHEY and CDR2 is SMNVEV (reference sequence). The CDR3 nucleotides are TGTGCCAGCAAAGCCGGCACCCGCACGGATAGCAATCAGCCCCAGCATTTT. It codes for CASKAGTRTDSNQPQHF.

This chain connects TRBV18 to TRBJ2-1, with D perhaps TRBD1 or TRBD2 (7 bases each). Germline CDR1 KGHSH, CDR2 LQKENI. V was clipped by 3 bases and J by 0 bases, with 24 bases between them. The CDR3 sequence is 20 residues long. CDR3 nucleotide sequence: TGTGCCAGCTCACCCCAGGGGGGGGCGGATCAAAAAAGCTCCTACAATGAGCAGTTCTTC. Translation gives CASSPQGGADQKSSYNEQFF.

The V and J genes are TRBV11-2 and TRBJ2-4, with TRBD1 as a possible D gene (5 bases). CDR1 and CDR2 from the germline V gene are SGHAT and FQNNGV. This CDR3 contains 18 residues. The V and J ends lost 1 base and 5 bases respectively, with 21 bases between them. CDR3 in DNA: TGTGCCAGCAGCTTAGTAAGGGGCAGGTCTGCACTCCAAAACATTCAGTACTTC. Translating gives CASSLVRGRSALQNIQYF.

This chain joins TRBV10-3 and TRBJ2-5, with D unresolved. CDR1 is ENHRY and CDR2 is SYGVKD in the germline V gene. V was shortened by 6 bases and J by 12 bases, with 5 bases between the two germline ends. The CDR3 has 8 amino acids. The CDR3 DNA is TGTGCCATCAGCGAGGAGTACTTC. Protein sequence: CAISEEYF.

V and J are TRBV12-5 and TRBJ2-7; possibly TRBD2 for D (6 bases). The V end was cut by 6 bases, the J end by 0 bases, with 18 bases between. The CDR3 is 16 amino acids. The germline CDR1 and CDR2 sequences are LGHNT and FRNRAP. The CDR3: CASGPSTGLHSYEQYF. CDR3 coding DNA: TGTGCTAGTGGCCCTAGTACAGGACTACACTCCTACGAGCAGTACTTC.

The chain employs TRBV5-4 and TRBJ1-6; TRBD1 might be the D (6 bases). This CDR3 comprises 16 residues. Trimming pared 5 bases from V and 0 bases from J, leaving 12 bases between. Germline V lookup: CDR1 SGHNT, CDR2 YYREEE (reference sequence). CDR3: CASRTTGSSYNSPLHF. As DNA, the CDR3 is TGTGCCAGCAGAACTACAGGGAGCTCCTATAATTCACCCCTCCACTTT.

The V call is TRBV11-2, the J call TRBJ1-4; tentative D call: TRBD1 (5 bases). Germline V lookup: CDR1 SGHAT, CDR2 FQNNGV. The CDR3 is 15 amino acids. V was pared by 5 bases and J by 7 bases, with 17 bases between. The CDR3 sequence is CASSDDQGGGEKLFF. CDR3 DNA sequence: TGTGCCAGCAGCGACGATCAGGGAGGAGGTGAAAAACTGTTTTTT.

The chain joins TRBV11-2 to TRBJ2-5; D is perhaps TRBD2 (5 bases). The V end was cut by 4 bases, the J end by 1 base, with 13 bases between. There are 15 residues in the CDR3. CDR1 and CDR2 from the germline V gene are SGHAT and FQNNGV. CDR3 sequence reads: CASSSQGGSQETQYF. The CDR3 nucleotides read TGTGCCAGCAGCTCGCAAGGCGGGTCCCAAGAGACCCAGTACTTC.

The chain has TRBV6-4 and TRBJ2-1; 8 nucleotides align to TRBD2. The CDR3 consists of 16 residues. V shed 3 bases, J shed 2 bases, and the junction held 6 bases outside the gene matches. Germline-derived CDR1 and CDR2 are MRHNA and SNTAGT. The CDR3 coding sequence is TGTGCCAGCAGTGAAATCGGACTAGCACCCTACAATGAGCAGTTCTTC. Its protein product is CASSEIGLAPYNEQFF.

The CDR3 bases are TGTGCCAGCAGCCAAGTCAGTTGGGCTAGCCGACAGTCCTACAATGAGCAGTTCTTC. This gives the protein CASSQVSWASRQSYNEQFF. The chain couples TRBV4-2 to TRBJ2-1, with D possibly called TRBD1 or TRBD2 (5 bases each). The germline V gene has CDR1 LGHNA and CDR2 YNFKEQ. The CDR3 consists of 19 residues. V gave up 1 base and J gave up 1 base, with 20 bases separating them.

The chain has TRBV13 and TRBJ2-3; 10 nucleotides match TRBD2. Germline V gene sequence: CDR1 PRHDT, CDR2 FYEKMQ (reference sequence). V lost 3 bases and J lost 2; bases outside the gene matches: 2. CDR3 length: 15 amino acids. The CDR3 nucleotides are TGTGCCAGCAGCTTTAGCGGGGGGTTCACAGATACGCAGTATTTT. Translation: CASSFSGGFTDTQYF.

The V call is TRBV7-2, the J call TRBJ2-2; 7 positions match TRBD1. V gave up 5 bases and J gave up 1 base; unmatched junction bases: 7. Germline V gives CDR1 SGHTA, CDR2 FQGNSA. The CDR3 totals 16 residues. CDR3: CASSLHDRENTGELFF. CDR3 nucleotide sequence: TGTGCCAGCAGCCTTCATGACAGGGAGAACACCGGGGAGCTGTTTTTT. Filled out from reference TRBV7-2 and TRBJ2-2, the complete variable domain reads GAGVSQSPSNKVTEKGKDVELRCDPISGHTALYWYRQSLGQGLEFLIYFQGNSAPDKSGLPSDRFSAERTGGSVSTLTIQRTQQEDSAVYLCASSLHDRENTGELFFGEGSRLTVL.

A word on this clone: Other DNA sequences in the same sample also yield this CDR3. J is TRBJ2-5 and V is TRBV7-2; TRBD1 might be the D (6 bases). This CDR3 is 15 amino acids long. Trimming cost V 1 base and J 2 bases, with 11 bases left between them. The V gene's germline CDR1 is SGHTA and CDR2 FQGNSA. CDR3 coding DNA: TGTGCCAGCAGCTTAGACAGGGATCCTCAAGAGACCCAGTACTTC. This encodes CASSLDRDPQETQYF.

A single count supports this clone. The chain combines TRBV9 with TRBJ2-2; tentative D call: TRBD2 (6 bases). CDR3 length: 15 residues. Trimming stripped 2 bases from V and 5 bases from J, with 13 bases between. CDR1 is SGDLS and CDR2 is YYNGEE in the germline V gene. The CDR3 nucleotides are TGTGCCAGCAGCGTGGGGGGAATAGTAACCGGGGAGCTGTTTTTT. Translated, it gives CASSVGGIVTGELFF.

As to this clone: The sample carries other DNA sequences with the same CDR3. The chain links TRBV5-6 to TRBJ2-3, with TRBD2 identical over 11 bases. Trimming cost V 0 bases and J 2 bases; bases outside gene matches: 2. The germline V gene encodes CDR1 SGHDT and CDR2 YYEEEE. The CDR3 extends over 16 amino acids. DNA for the CDR3: TGTGCCAGCAGCTTGGGACTAGCGGGACACACAGATACGCAGTATTTT. It is translated as CASSLGLAGHTDTQYF.

This clone occurred a few times. The CDR3 DNA follows: TGCGCCAGCAGTGAGTCGTTGAGTCCGAATTCACCCCTCCACTTT. Its protein product is CASSESLSPNSPLHF. The rearrangement uses TRBV10-1 and TRBJ1-6; the D is unclear. Germline CDR1 reads WNHNN; CDR2 reads SYGVQD (reference sequence). This CDR3 has 15 amino acids. Trimming cost V 0 bases and J 7 bases, with 10 bases left between them.

This clone is a singleton in its sample. The genes are TRBV4-3 and TRBJ2-1; D gene unclear. Trimming left V 0 bases short and J 4 bases short, with 10 bases between. Per germline, CDR1 LGHNA and CDR2 YSLEER. This CDR3 region has 15 residues. This chain's CDR3 is CASSQDPAAYNEQFF. DNA for the CDR3: TGCGCCAGCAGCCAAGATCCGGCTGCTTACAATGAGCAGTTCTTC.

The chain recombines TRBV19 with TRBJ1-6; D gene uncertain. Germline V gives CDR1 LNHDA, CDR2 SQIVND (reference sequence). Trimming removed 3 bases at V and 7 bases at J, with 13 bases between. The CDR3 totals 15 residues. This chain's CDR3 is CASSIPEAGNSPLHF. CDR3 DNA sequence: TGTGCCAGTAGTATCCCCGAGGCAGGAAATTCACCCCTCCACTTT.

V usage is TRBV6-4 and J usage is TRBJ1-6; D not certain. Germline V gives CDR1 MRHNA, CDR2 SNTAGT. Trimming shortened V by 2 bases and J by 2 bases, and 16 bases separated the two germline ends. There are 18 residues in the CDR3. This chain's CDR3 is CASSDAGVPNTYNSPLHF. DNA for the CDR3: TGTGCCAGCAGTGACGCCGGGGTTCCAAACACCTATAATTCACCCCTCCACTTT.

This CDR3 is CASSLSGGPDTQYF. CDR3 nucleotide sequence: TGTGCCAGCAGTCTTAGCGGGGGGCCAGATACGCAGTATTTT. This chain uses TRBV6-6 with TRBJ2-3; 10 nucleotides align to TRBD2. This CDR3 comprises 14 residues. V lost 5 bases to trimming and J lost 4 bases; unmatched junction nucleotides: 3. Germline CDR1 reads MNHNY; CDR2 reads SVGAGI (reference sequence).

The chain recombines TRBV29-1 with TRBJ2-1; 7 nucleotides agree with TRBD1. Trimming removed 3 bases from V and 4 bases from J; junction bases left unmatched: 6. CDR3 size: 14 residues. The germline gives CDR1 SQVTM, CDR2 ANQGSEA. Written as DNA, the CDR3 is TGCAGCGTTGATCAGGGACAGACATACAATGAGCAGTTCTTC. It encodes CSVDQGQTYNEQFF.

The gene calls are TRBV5-1 and TRBJ2-3; 9 bases match TRBD2. Germline CDR1 reads SGHRS; CDR2 reads YFSETQ. The CDR3 is 16 residues long. The trim removed 1 base at V and 2 bases at J, leaving 5 bases unmatched. In nucleotides, the CDR3 is TGCGCCAGCAGCTTGCGGAGCGGGGGGTACACAGATACGCAGTATTTT. It specifies CASSLRSGGYTDTQYF.

The chain combines TRBV7-9 with TRBJ1-1; D is possibly TRBD1 (6 bases). The CDR3 contains 15 residues. Trimming took off 1 base at V and 6 bases at J, with 15 bases between the two ends. The germline V gene encodes CDR1 SEHNR and CDR2 FQNEAQ (reference sequence). The CDR3 DNA sequence: TGTGCCAGCAGCTTAGGCAGTACAGGGATGGCTGAAGCTTTCTTT. This gives the protein CASSLGSTGMAEAFF.

The chain combines TRBV11-2 with TRBJ1-2; D is perhaps TRBD1 (6 bases). CDR1 and CDR2 from the germline V gene are SGHAT and FQNNGV. The germline V and J ends were trimmed by 1 base and 0 bases, with 15 bases remaining between them. The CDR3 has 17 amino acids. The CDR3 spells CASSLGPYREANYGYTF. DNA of the CDR3: TGTGCCAGCAGCTTAGGCCCTTACAGGGAAGCTAACTATGGCTACACCTTC.

This clone showed up just once. V is TRBV4-3 and J is TRBJ2-3; 12 bases are shared with TRBD2. The V and J ends lost 3 bases and 0 bases, in that order; junction bases with no gene match: 13. The CDR3 length is 20 residues. Germline-derived CDR1 and CDR2 are LGHNA and YSLEER. In nucleotides, the CDR3 is TGCGCCAGCAGCCACCTACTTGGCGGACTAGCGGGGTCTAGCACAGATACGCAGTATTTT. Encoded protein: CASSHLLGGLAGSSTDTQYF.